This TCR beta chain was recorded in a study of T cells in Graves' hyperthyroidism and ophthalmopathy. The authors deemed Graves' hyperthyroidism stable absent ophthalmopathy progression within 18 months. Hyperthyroidism was newly diagnosed in patients aged 18 to 65 (duration under 2 months). Exclusion of a patient resulted from uncontrolled infection, other autoimmune disease, pregnancy or lactation. The TCR beta CDR3 regions underwent amplification using RNA transcripts as the source. TCR CDR3 regions were first amplified by RT-PCR with HTBI primers. One entry per CDR3 protein results from TCRdb running MiXCR on the multiplex PCR reads. The data contain 450,000 to 650,000 distinct CDR3 sequences, less than 25% of them singletons. This clonotype was observed many times. The germline CDR1 and CDR2 sequences are MNHNS and SASEGT. There are 13 residues in the CDR3. The V and J ends lost 6 bases and 4 bases, in that order; junction bases with no gene match: 5.

The rearrangement uses TRBV6-1 and TRBJ1-2; 7 nucleotides agree with TRBD1. The source is a young man with Graves' hyperthyroidism. Sequences were obtained from blood. CDR3 residues: CASSPGQLYGYTF. The CDR3 DNA reads as TGTGCCAGCAGCCCGGGACAGCTCTATGGCTACACCTTC.